The 9 T cell receptor beta chains below all came from one sample that was sequenced in a study of identical twins. TCRdb reprocessed the 5' RACE reads with MiXCR, giving one entry per CDR3 protein. The table records 1.5 million to 2 million distinct CDR3 sequences, less than 35% of them present only once. The sequenced sample consisted of cord blood. All receptors come from a newborn girl in good health.

This clonotype was counted between two and nine times. The V and J genes are TRBV6-5 and TRBJ2-3, with 15 bases identical to TRBD2. This CDR3 contains 18 residues. The ends lost 0 bases at V and 4 bases at J; junction bases unmatched: 5. Germline lookup yields CDR1 MNHEY and CDR2 SVGAGI. The CDR3 region is CASSYSRTSGREADTQYF. The CDR3 DNA reads as TGTGCCAGCAGTTACTCACGGACTAGCGGGAGGGAGGCAGATACGCAGTATTTT.

The chain is built from TRBV24-1 and TRBJ2-2; maybe TRBD1 (6 bases). Germline V gene data show CDR1 as KGHDR and CDR2 as SFDVKD. V dropped 6 bases and J dropped 6 bases, with 10 bases sitting between them. The CDR3 is 13 amino acids. CDR3 DNA: TGTGCCACCAGTTTATCAGGGGCCGGGGAGCTGTTTTTT. Residues: CATSLSGAGELFF.

V and J are TRBV9 and TRBJ2-3; 13 positions match TRBD2. V lost 3 bases, J lost 3 bases, and 4 bases stayed unmatched. Germline CDR1 is SGDLS and CDR2 is YYNGEE. CDR3 length equals 16 residues. In DNA form, the CDR3 reads TGTGCCAGCAGCGCCACTAGCGGGGGGGCGACAGATACGCAGTATTTT. Translated: CASSATSGGATDTQYF.

The chain recombines TRBV7-6 with TRBJ2-5; TRBD2 is a possible D gene (5 bases). The CDR3 has 15 amino acids. The germline CDR1 and CDR2 sequences are SGHVS and FNYEAQ. Trimming pared 5 bases from V and 5 bases from J, leaving 18 bases between. DNA for the CDR3: TGTGCCAGCAGCCAATCGCCCCAGCGGCCGGAGACCCAGTACTTC. It codes for CASSQSPQRPETQYF.

This clonotype was detected only a few times. This chain links TRBV28 with TRBJ1-1, with D hard to call. CDR1 is MDHEN, CDR2 SYDVKM, per germline. CDR3 length equals 12 residues. V lost 10 bases and J lost 4, with 13 bases in between. CDR3 in amino acids: CATADLGTEAFF. The CDR3 coding sequence is TGTGCCACCGCGGACCTGGGCACTGAAGCTTTCTTT.

The chain joins TRBV20-1 to TRBJ2-1; maybe TRBD2 (7 bases). V was pared by 3 bases and J by 5 bases, with 14 bases between. The CDR3 is 14 residues long. Germline CDR1 DFQATT, CDR2 SNEGSKA (reference sequence). CDR3 bases: TGCAGTGCTAGGTTGGCGGGGGCTGACAATGAGCAGTTCTTC. Translating it yields CSARLAGADNEQFF.

The J gene is TRBJ2-4, the V gene TRBV4-1; D may match TRBD1 or TRBD2 (5 bases each). The CDR3 consists of 17 residues. V lost 4 bases to trimming and J lost 0 bases, with 16 bases between them. CDR1 and CDR2 from the germline V gene are MGHRA and YSYEKL. The CDR3 DNA reads TGCGCCAGCAGCCGACCTGGGACCGTAGTAGCCAAAAACATTCAGTACTTC. It encodes CASSRPGTVVAKNIQYF.

This clonotype was counted a few times. V gene TRBV27 combines with J gene TRBJ1-4; 7 bases are shared with TRBD1. This CDR3 contains 15 residues. The V and J ends lost 7 bases and 7 bases, in that order; junction bases with no gene match: 12. CDR1 MNHEY and CDR2 SMNVEV come from the germline V gene (reference sequence). The CDR3 region is CASTRTGGWGEKLFF. The CDR3 DNA follows: TGTGCCAGCACCCGGACAGGTGGCTGGGGTGAAAAACTGTTTTTT.

This clonotype was recorded at least ten times. The rearrangement uses TRBV12-3 or TRBV12-4 and TRBJ2-3; the match to TRBD2 covers 9 bases. There are 15 residues in the CDR3. V shed 3 bases and J 2 bases; nucleotides not matched to a gene: 3. CDR3 in DNA: TGTGCCAGCAGTTTTTCTAGCGGGGCCACAGATACGCAGTATTTT. This encodes CASSFSSGATDTQYF.